The TCR beta chain under discussion was sequenced for a study of OX40 agonist ivuxolimab in advanced cancers. Study at large: Dosing consisted of intravenous ivuxolimab at 0.01 to 10 mg/kg every 2 weeks. It was permissible to have had prior anti-PD-1, anti-PD-L1 or anti-CTLA-4 therapy, and over 35% had some.

CDR3 length: 15 amino acids. Germline lookup yields CDR1 SGHTA and CDR2 FQGTGA. Trimming took 2 bases from V and 5 from J; bases not matched to a gene: 5. TCRdb's table, derived via immunoSEQ multiplex PCR, lists solely in-frame clones and lacks some. The sample holds around 67,000 clones, approximately 85% seen once. This material consisted of CD4+ or CD8+ T cells sorted from blood, taken in a trial of the OX40 agonist ivuxolimab. The origin of this receptor is an adult with an advanced solid tumor such as melanoma, head and neck, liver or kidney cancer. The chain joins TRBV7-3 to TRBJ1-3; 8 nucleotides line up with TRBD1. The CDR3 sequence is CASSLVQGARNTIYF. The CDR3 bases are TGTGCCAGCAGCTTAGTCCAGGGGGCGAGAAACACCATATATTTT. Full variable domain (rest looked up from reference TRBV7-3 and TRBJ1-3): GAGVSQTPSNKVTEKGKYVELRCDPISGHTALYWYRQSLGQGPEFLIYFQGTGAADDSGLPNDRFFAVRPEGSVSTLKIQRTERGDSAVYLCASSLVQGARNTIYFGEGSWLTVV.